This T cell receptor beta chain was sequenced for a study of T-cell memory formation after mild COVID-19 (dated by TCRdb to the early 2020s). With regard to the full study: TCR sequence clusters from the two donors were largely donor specific. Longitudinal TCRalpha and TCRbeta repertoire sequencing tracked T-cell clones expanding and contracting after mild COVID-19 in a couple of donors. Two young, previously healthy adult volunteers made up the cohort, one male and one female. Results the study describes overall, beyond this receptor: Clones contracting from day 15 to 85 had balanced CD4/CD8 phenotypes, while a second wave expanding from day 15 to 37 was biased towards CD4+. Contracting CD4+ clones were located mainly in the CM and EM memory subsets, whereas CD8+ clones were found to be enriched in EMRA. The second-wave clones that peaked on day 37 were not confirmed to be SARS-CoV-2 specific. Only a couple of mild cases were covered by the study, and larger cohorts that include severe cases with pre-infection samples were considered necessary. Some responding clones were detected in pre-infection memory, suggesting pre-existing cross-reactive memory T cells joined the SARS-CoV-2 response.

TCRdb shows the sequencer as Illumina NovaSeq 6000. TCRalpha and TCRbeta cDNA libraries were built by 5'RACE with constant-segment primers, adding sample barcodes and unique molecular identifiers. RNA was extracted from every sample with Trizol reagent. Amplification of the libraries took two PCR steps, and the second step added a second sample barcode plus Illumina TruSeq adapters. The libraries were sequenced on an Illumina NovaSeq using 2 x 150 bp paired-end reads. As for the original processing: With migec v1.2.7, reads were demultiplexed and then collapsed into UMI-guided consensus sequences. With mixcr v2.1.11, UMI consensuses were aligned to TRA and TRB V and J templates and assembled into clonotypes. Clonotypes were classified as expanded or contracted when called significant by both edgeR and NoisET, with noise models trained on biological replicates. For edgeR calls, the cutoffs were a false discovery rate-adjusted p below 0.01 and a log2 fold-change threshold of 1. As an exploratory analysis of dynamics, PCA with hierarchical clustering was applied to max-normalized trajectories of the 1000 most abundant clonotypes. Separately sequenced CD4+ and CD8+ repertoires were used to assign a CD4 or CD8 phenotype to each responding clone. TCRdb's own reprocessing of the public reads used fastp at Q25 and MiXCR and kept productive beta chains. Identical CDR3 proteins give one entry, which carries the most common genes and DNA. In this record, the V and J calls reflect TCRdb's handling and not the investigators' own analysis. This sample gives around 340,000 distinct CDR3 sequences in total; less than 20% of them show up just once. The top ten clonotypes cover approximately 20% of the sample.

This clonotype was counted between two and nine times. Its cognate antigen has yet to be identified. The record has no base qualities; no much larger clone is one base away. Ficoll-Paque density gradient centrifugation was used to isolate PBMCs. Relative to germline, V is 8 bases shorter and J is 8 bases shorter, with 16 bases between their ends. The CDR3 starts with the cysteine, ends with the valine, and has 12 residues. Of all the DNA, just the CDR3 is kept, 36 bases in frame from base 1. From the germline V gene, CDR1 is SNHLY and CDR2 is FYNNEI. This TCR came from a man between 18 and 29 years old who had mild COVID-19 (a few samples of this study predate the infection). The sample titles of this study are shuffled in the database, so cell type and time point are left out; the donor was told from shared clones. The sample was PBMCs or a T cell subset sorted from them (not recorded which). The sequence joins TRBV2 to TRBJ2-7; the D gene cannot be resolved beyond TRBD1 or TRBD2, each matching 5 bases. CDR3 sequence: CASGGRRGQQYV. The bases are TGTGCCAGCGGGGGACGCCGAGGGCAGCAGTACGTC.